These T cell receptor beta chains were read from a single sample in a study of control samples from healthy donors and cancer patients. The method was immunoSEQ multiplex PCR; TCRdb's version includes in-frame clones alone and lacks a portion of them. Here the sample spans about 160,000 clones, 85% to 90% being singletons. The sequenced sample consisted of blood. These receptors all come from a young man in good health. Each CDR3 is given with its conserved first and last residue. A D gene is named only where the DNA matches it firmly. The size field is filled for only some rows; it gives once, few, many or a size class.

V: TRBV7-2
size: NA
D: NA
J: TRBJ2-7
CDR3: CASSLGLGAYEQYF
DNA: TGTGCCAGCAGCTTAGGACTGGGGGCCTACGAGCAGTACTTC

V: TRBV7-9
size: NA
D: NA
J: TRBJ1-2
CDR3: CASQRGSSGYTF
DNA: TGTGCCTCACAGAGGGGGAGTTCTGGCTACACCTTC

V: TRBV3-1/TRBV3-2
size: NA
D: TRBD2
J: TRBJ2-3
CDR3: CASSQTLAVTQYF
DNA: TGTGCCAGCAGCCAAACTCTAGCGGTTACGCAGTATTTT

V: TRBV28
size: NA
D: TRBD2
J: TRBJ2-7
CDR3: CASSPAGTSGSEQYF
DNA: TGTGCCAGCAGTCCCGCCGGGACTAGCGGGAGCGAGCAGTACTTC

V: TRBV3-1/TRBV3-2
size: NA
D: NA
J: TRBJ1-5
CDR3: CASSPTWGGNQPQHF
DNA: TGTGCCAGCAGCCCTACCTGGGGGGGCAATCAGCCCCAGCATTTT

V: TRBV28
size: NA
D: NA
J: TRBJ1-5
CDR3: CASRASIHQPQHF
DNA: TGTGCCAGCAGAGCGTCGATTCATCAGCCCCAGCATTTT

V: TRBV10-3
size: NA
D: NA
J: TRBJ1-1
CDR3: CAISDRPNTEAFF
DNA: TGTGCCATCAGTGATAGGCCCAACACTGAAGCTTTCTTT

V: TRBV29-1
size: NA
D: NA
J: TRBJ2-1
CDR3: CSGTSRSRYNEQFF
DNA: TGCAGCGGCACAAGTCGGAGTCGTTACAATGAGCAGTTCTTC

V: TRBV19
size: NA
D: TRBD1
J: TRBJ1-5
CDR3: CASSGFQGGSQPQHF
DNA: TGTGCCAGTAGCGGGTTTCAGGGGGGGTCTCAGCCCCAGCATTTT

V: TRBV9
size: NA
D: NA
J: TRBJ1-3
CDR3: CASSVVSLTNTIYF
DNA: TGTGCCAGCAGCGTAGTTTCCCTTACTAACACCATATATTTT

V: TRBV25-1
size: NA
D: TRBD1
J: TRBJ2-1
CDR3: CASSRHQGANNEQFF
DNA: TGTGCCAGCAGCCGTCATCAGGGGGCCAACAATGAGCAGTTCTTC

V: TRBV5-4
size: NA
D: NA
J: TRBJ2-1
CDR3: CASSLDLYNEQFF
DNA: TGTGCCAGCAGCTTGGACCTATACAATGAGCAGTTCTTC

V: TRBV7-8
size: once
D: NA
J: TRBJ2-1
CDR3: CASSLEGPSEQFF
DNA: TGTGCCAGCAGCTTAGAGGGTCCGAGTGAGCAGTTCTTC

V: TRBV7-5
size: NA
D: NA
J: TRBJ2-6
CDR3: CARSRKEEGAPGANVLTF
DNA: TGTGCCAGAAGTCGTAAGGAGGAGGGGGCGCCCGGGGCCAACGTCCTGACTTTC

V: TRBV10-3
size: NA
D: NA
J: TRBJ2-6
CDR3: CAIGEATGANVLTF
DNA: TGTGCCATCGGGGAGGCAACTGGGGCCAACGTCCTGACTTTC

V: TRBV18
size: NA
D: TRBD2
J: TRBJ2-2
CDR3: CASSPRALAGAHTGELFF
DNA: TGTGCCAGCTCACCCCGGGCCTTAGCGGGAGCGCACACCGGGGAGCTGTTTTTT

V: TRBV18
size: NA
D: TRBD1
J: TRBJ1-5
CDR3: CASSPGQGSQPQHF
DNA: TGTGCCAGCTCACCGGGACAGGGTTCTCAGCCCCAGCATTTT

V: TRBV7-9
size: NA
D: NA
J: TRBJ1-3
CDR3: CASSLPKGGERNTIYF
DNA: TGTGCCAGCAGCCTCCCGAAAGGGGGTGAGCGAAACACCATATATTTT

V: TRBV7-9
size: NA
D: NA
J: TRBJ1-3
CDR3: CASSIRQALGHF
DNA: TGTGCCAGCAGCATACGACAGGCCCTCGGCCATTTT

V: TRBV9
size: once
D: NA
J: TRBJ1-6
CDR3: CASSVASAPLNSPLHF
DNA: TGTGCCAGCAGCGTAGCTTCAGCTCCCTTAAATTCACCCCTCCACTTT

V: TRBV5-8
size: NA
D: NA
J: TRBJ2-7
CDR3: CASSSQVLEQYF
DNA: TGTGCCAGCAGCTCACAGGTTCTCGAGCAGTACTTC

V: TRBV7-8
size: NA
D: NA
J: TRBJ1-2
CDR3: CASSGRVAGLYGYTF
DNA: TGTGCCAGCAGCGGACGGGTGGCAGGGCTCTATGGCTACACCTTC

V: TRBV27
size: NA
D: NA
J: TRBJ1-1
CDR3: CASSLRVPTEAFF
DNA: TGTGCCAGCAGTTTGCGGGTCCCCACTGAAGCTTTCTTT

V: TRBV11-2
size: NA
D: NA
J: TRBJ1-4
CDR3: CASSSPQDTNEKLFF
DNA: TGTGCCAGCAGCTCGCCGCAGGACACTAATGAAAAACTGTTTTTT

V: TRBV3-1/TRBV3-2
size: NA
D: TRBD2
J: TRBJ2-5
CDR3: CASSQVGEGETQYF
DNA: TGTGCCAGCAGCCAAGTCGGGGAGGGAGAGACCCAGTACTTC

V: TRBV5-1
size: NA
D: TRBD1
J: TRBJ1-2
CDR3: CASSWTGGPDGFYGYTF
DNA: TGCGCCAGCAGCTGGACAGGGGGCCCCGACGGCTTCTATGGCTACACCTTC

V: TRBV6-6
size: NA
D: TRBD1
J: TRBJ1-2
CDR3: CASSDFGQGFSYTF
DNA: TGTGCCAGCAGTGACTTCGGACAGGGGTTTAGCTACACCTTC

V: TRBV3-1/TRBV3-2
size: NA
D: NA
J: TRBJ1-2
CDR3: CASSQDLLRGKGYGYTF
DNA: TGTGCCAGCAGCCAAGATCTTTTAAGGGGTAAGGGCTATGGCTACACCTTC

V: TRBV18
size: NA
D: TRBD1
J: TRBJ2-2
CDR3: CASSQQMPGQGNTGELFF
DNA: TGTGCCAGCTCACAACAAATGCCGGGACAGGGAAATACCGGGGAGCTGTTTTTT

V: TRBV14
size: NA
D: TRBD2
J: TRBJ2-7
CDR3: CASSQLGLAGGHLYEQYF
DNA: TGTGCCAGCAGCCAGCTCGGACTAGCGGGAGGGCACCTCTACGAGCAGTACTTC

V: TRBV6-6
size: NA
D: TRBD1
J: TRBJ1-2
CDR3: CASSLMGQGATGYTF
DNA: TGTGCCAGCAGTTTAATGGGACAGGGGGCGACTGGCTACACCTTC

V: TRBV5-1
size: once
D: NA
J: TRBJ2-5
CDR3: CASAVQGGASQETQYF
DNA: TGCGCCAGCGCCGTTCAGGGGGGGGCGTCCCAAGAGACCCAGTACTTC

V: TRBV19
size: NA
D: TRBD1
J: TRBJ2-3
CDR3: CASSMDPQGAIDTQYF
DNA: TGTGCCAGTAGTATGGATCCACAGGGGGCGATAGATACGCAGTATTTT

V: TRBV6-5
size: NA
D: NA
J: TRBJ1-1
CDR3: CASKMNTEAFF
DNA: TGTGCCAGCAAAATGAACACTGAAGCTTTCTTT

V: TRBV9
size: NA
D: NA
J: TRBJ2-3
CDR3: CASSVSGSSDTQYF
DNA: TGTGCCAGCAGCGTAAGTGGGAGTTCTGATACGCAGTATTTT

V: TRBV6-5
size: once
D: NA
J: TRBJ2-5
CDR3: CASSPGVFQETQYF
DNA: TGTGCCAGCAGTCCAGGGGTCTTCCAAGAGACCCAGTACTTC

V: TRBV5-6
size: NA
D: NA
J: TRBJ1-5
CDR3: CASSWGATPNQPQHF
DNA: TGTGCCAGCAGCTGGGGAGCGACCCCCAATCAGCCCCAGCATTTT

V: TRBV7-6
size: NA
D: NA
J: TRBJ1-3
CDR3: CASSSTRDGSSGNTIYF
DNA: TGTGCCAGCAGCTCGACGCGGGACGGTTCCTCTGGAAACACCATATATTTT

V: TRBV7-9
size: NA
D: NA
J: TRBJ1-5
CDR3: CASSSGLNQPQHF
DNA: TGTGCCAGCAGCTCCGGGCTTAATCAGCCCCAGCATTTT

V: TRBV25-1
size: NA
D: NA
J: TRBJ1-1
CDR3: CASSPGRTNTEAFF
DNA: TGTGCCAGCAGCCCAGGGCGAACGAACACTGAAGCTTTCTTT

V: TRBV2
size: NA
D: TRBD1
J: TRBJ1-4
CDR3: CASSAMGTGNEKLFF
DNA: TGTGCCAGCAGTGCAATGGGGACAGGGAATGAAAAACTGTTTTTT

V: TRBV6-5
size: few
D: NA
J: TRBJ2-7
CDR3: CASPLAVIYEQYF
DNA: TGTGCCAGCCCATTAGCGGTAATCTACGAGCAGTACTTC

V: TRBV7-8
size: NA
D: NA
J: TRBJ1-4
CDR3: CATQKGGNEKLFF
DNA: TGTGCCACCCAGAAGGGGGGAAATGAAAAACTGTTTTTT

V: TRBV5-1
size: NA
D: NA
J: TRBJ2-3
CDR3: CASSLGLRYTDTQYF
DNA: TGCGCCAGCAGCTTGGGGCTTAGGTACACAGATACGCAGTATTTT